What follows are 22 T cell receptor beta chains derived from one specimen sequenced in a study of CD8 T cells in cerebrospinal fluid in Alzheimer's disease. Following a re-call of the 10x single-cell sequencing reads, TCRdb has one entry per CDR3 protein and lacks DNA. This table lists over a thousand distinct CDR3 sequences. The sequenced sample was cerebrospinal fluid. Every receptor here comes from a human donor with mild cognitive impairment.

The genes are TRBV19 and TRBJ2-3; the TCRdb D gene call, TRBD2, has no DNA to confirm it. The CDR3 is 14 amino acids. Germline V gene sequence: CDR1 LNHDA, CDR2 SQIVND (reference sequence). The CDR3 loop is CATSPGLHLDTQYF.

This rearrangement joins TRBV19 to TRBJ2-1; TCRdb indicates TRBD2, and absent DNA this call remains unverified. Germline V gives CDR1 LNHDA, CDR2 SQIVND (reference sequence). The CDR3 is 13 amino acids. The CDR3 is CASSIVAGVEQFF.

V is TRBV18 and J is TRBJ2-5; with no DNA, the TCRdb D assignment of TRBD1 cannot be verified. There are 17 residues in the CDR3. Germline V gene sequence: CDR1 KGHSH, CDR2 LQKENI. CDR3 residues: CASSPNSGGSSRETQYF.

V usage is TRBV14 and J usage is TRBJ2-7; TCRdb's D gene call, TRBD1, goes unchecked for lack of DNA. The CDR3 runs to 17 residues. Germline loops: CDR1 SGHDN, CDR2 FVKESK. This CDR3 is CASSQGVGGLASYEQYF.

The rearrangement uses TRBV28 and TRBJ1-5; TCRdb calls TRBD1, which cannot be checked without DNA. CDR1 is MDHEN, CDR2 SYDVKM, per germline. The CDR3 sequence is 15 residues long. The CDR3 sequence is CASSLIGEENQPQHF.

Judged by frequency, this clonotype is medium-sized (0.01 to 0.1%). The chain links TRBV5-1 to TRBJ1-1; TCRdb reports TRBD1, a call that lacks DNA to check it against. This CDR3 spans 13 amino acids. Germline loops: CDR1 SGHRS, CDR2 YFSETQ. CDR3 amino acids: CASSLEDRFEAFF.

This chain joins TRBV11-2 and TRBJ2-1. Germline V gene sequence: CDR1 SGHAT, CDR2 FQNNGV. This CDR3 comprises 12 residues. The CDR3 spells CASSLEGLSKFF.

According to its frequency, this clonotype is medium-sized. The rearrangement joins TRBV9 to TRBJ2-7; TCRdb selects TRBD1, and the lack of DNA leaves this call unchecked. Germline assignment: CDR1 SGDLS and CDR2 YYNGEE. The CDR3 sequence is 14 residues long. The CDR3 sequence: CASSVEGAPGEQYF.

This clonotype counts as medium-sized by frequency. The chain carries TRBV5-1 and TRBJ2-5. CDR3 length: 14 amino acids. CDR1 and CDR2 from the germline V gene are SGHRS and YFSETQ. CDR3 amino acids: CASSLDRYQETQYF.

Its frequency marks this clonotype as medium-sized. This chain connects TRBV28 to TRBJ1-2; TCRdb calls TRBD1, which cannot be checked without DNA. Per the germline V gene, CDR1 is MDHEN and CDR2 is SYDVKM. This CDR3 has 14 residues. The chain's CDR3 is CASSTDRGRYGYTF.

By frequency, this clonotype registers medium-sized. The chain links TRBV6-2 or TRBV6-3 to TRBJ1-1; as DNA is missing, the TRBD1 call by TCRdb cannot be tested. In germline, CDR1 is MNHEY, CDR2 SVGEGT. The CDR3 sequence is 16 residues long. CDR3 in amino acids: CASSYRGTGGRTEAFF.

By frequency, this clonotype registers large (0.1 to 1%). The chain uses TRBV6-2 or TRBV6-3 and TRBJ1-1. The germline V gene has CDR1 MNHEY and CDR2 SVGEGT. This CDR3 comprises 11 residues. CDR3 amino acids: CASSTNTEAFF.

This CDR3 reads CATSDLTPGGYTF. The genes are TRBV24-1 and TRBJ1-2; TCRdb indicates TRBD1, and absent DNA this call remains unverified. This CDR3 has 13 residues. Germline V gene lookup returns CDR1 KGHDR and CDR2 SFDVKD.

Judged by frequency, this clonotype is medium-sized. J is TRBJ2-7 and V is TRBV4-1; the D gene TCRdb calls, TRBD2, cannot be checked with no DNA. This CDR3 has 16 amino acids. In germline, CDR1 is MGHRA, CDR2 YSYEKL. The CDR3 protein is CASSQASSGASYEQYF.

This chain joins TRBV20-1 and TRBJ2-5; TCRdb selects TRBD2, and the lack of DNA leaves this call unchecked. There are 15 residues in the CDR3. Germline loops: CDR1 DFQATT, CDR2 SNEGSKA (reference sequence). The CDR3 sequence: CSANGLAGGKETQYF.

Frequency places this clonotype as medium-sized. The chain joins TRBV12-3 or TRBV12-4 to TRBJ1-1; with no DNA, the TCRdb D assignment of TRBD1 cannot be verified. CDR3 size: 11 residues. The CDR3 is CASSLHPVAFF.

The chain employs TRBV7-3 and TRBJ1-6; TCRdb's D gene call, TRBD1, goes unchecked for lack of DNA. From germline, CDR1 is SGHTA and CDR2 FQGTGA. The CDR3 contains 15 residues. The CDR3 here is CASSSRQGVGSPLHF.

The J gene is TRBJ1-2, the V gene TRBV10-3; without DNA, the TCRdb call of TRBD1 cannot be checked. This CDR3 has 15 amino acids. Germline lookup yields CDR1 ENHRY and CDR2 SYGVKD. The CDR3 sequence is CAISVSRTGNYGYTF.

This chain uses TRBV5-6 with TRBJ2-5; TCRdb names TRBD1, which stays unverified in the absence of DNA. Germline CDR1 is SGHDT and CDR2 is YYEEEE. The CDR3 is made up of 14 amino acids. The CDR3 reads CASSLAGGQETQYF.

This clonotype is deemed large by its frequency. The chain links TRBV2 to TRBJ2-2; there is no DNA to check the TCRdb D call of TRBD1. Germline V gene sequence: CDR1 SNHLY, CDR2 FYNNEI. This CDR3 is 18 amino acids long. The CDR3 is CASSEAPGQGANTGELFF. The full variable domain, in which reference TRBV2 and TRBJ2-2 provide the parts outside the CDR3, is EPEVTQTPSHQVTQMGQEVILRCVPISNHLYFYWYRQILGQKVEFLVSFYNNEISEKSEIFDDQFSVERPDGSNFTLKIRSTKLEDSAMYFCASSEAPGQGANTGELFFGEGSRLTVL.

This clonotype registers medium-sized by frequency. The V call is TRBV9, the J call TRBJ2-7. The CDR3 spans 12 residues. Germline V gene data show CDR1 as SGDLS and CDR2 as YYNGEE. The CDR3 reads CASSVNSYEQYF.

This chain uses TRBV20-1 with TRBJ2-1; TCRdb picks TRBD2, but there is no DNA to check that call. Germline V gives CDR1 DFQATT, CDR2 SNEGSKA (reference sequence). The CDR3 is made up of 16 amino acids. The CDR3 here is CSAPLDGGGAHNEQFF.